This TCR beta chain was obtained from a study of blood T cell repertoires in COVID-19. About the study: The study drew acute and convalescent COVID-19 samples from the United States, Italy and Spain. PBMCs, B-cell-depleted T cells, or T cells were the source of the cDNA or gDNA that made up the material.

In terms of age and location, participants ranged from about 18 to 100 years and lived in about two dozen US areas. Cohort allocation depended upon clinical history that participants reported. Sequencing used immunoSEQ multiplex PCR; TCRdb keeps in-frame clones, though not all of them. The profile covers about 310,000 clones, with about 85% appearing a single time and approximately 1.9% taken by the ten largest. Germline V CDR1 and CDR2: SGHDN, FVKESK. The CDR3 is 11 residues long. Deletions cut 7 bases from V and 9 bases from J, with 12 bases between. This sequence originates from a woman in her 30s who had been exposed to COVID-19. Material: PBMCs or T cells enriched from blood (not recorded which). The rearrangement joins TRBV14 to TRBJ1-2, with a weak D call TRBD1 (6 bases). Here the CDR3 DNA reads TGTGCCAGCAAATCCAGGGGTAGCTACACCTTC. As protein: CASKSRGSYTF.